This T cell receptor (beta chain) was sequenced during a study of blood T cell repertoires in COVID-19. Whole-study context: There were acute and convalescent COVID-19 samples, and they came from the United States, Italy and Spain. Sources were T cells, B-cell-depleted T cells, or PBMCs; the material itself was cDNA or gDNA.

The table lists this clone with a count of one. V lost 3 bases to trimming and J lost 0 bases, with 11 bases between them. The CDR3 runs to 16 residues. Germline-derived CDR1 and CDR2 are KGHDR and SFDVKD. Methods used by the authors: Amplified reference gene primers provided the basis for estimating nucleated cell counts. The protocol was immunoSEQ multiplex PCR, while the TCRdb copy is restricted to in-frame clones and leaves out a portion. The V and J calls and clone size were taken over from that table, and D and trimming were inferred from the DNA. The profile covers over 120,000 clones, with about 86% appearing a single time and around 3% taken by the ten largest.

This receptor was taken from a woman older than 75 with acute or convalescent COVID-19. This sequence joins TRBV24-1 and TRBJ2-1, with D unclear. The sample taken for sequencing was peripheral blood. The CDR3 DNA reads as TGTGCCACCAGTGATCACGCGGCGCGCTCCTACAATGAGCAGTTCTTC. Residues: CATSDHAARSYNEQFF.